A single sample is the source of the 25 T cell receptor beta chains below, sequenced in a study of T cell changes during pregnancy in multiple sclerosis. Assay: immunoSEQ multiplex PCR; the TCRdb copy retains only in-frame clones and omits some. Of roughly 30,000 clones in the sample, around 86% were seen once. This sample comprised CD4+ T cells from peripheral blood mononuclear cells, obtained in the first trimester of pregnancy. The receptors shown here come from a female donor in good health, enrolled as a control in a pregnancy study.

This clone has just one count. V gene TRBV28 combines with J gene TRBJ2-3; 9 nucleotides align to TRBD2. Germline V CDR1 and CDR2: MDHEN, SYDVKM. This CDR3 comprises 14 residues. With V trimmed by 6 bases and J by 2 bases, 3 bases remained unmatched. The CDR3 DNA reads as TGTGCCAGCAGCCTAGCGGGGACCACAGATACGCAGTATTTT. Its translation: CASSLAGTTDTQYF.

The chain couples TRBV21-1 to TRBJ1-1; the table's D call of TRBD1 was not tested on the DNA. TRBV21-1 represents a pseudogene. The CDR3 sequence is 17 residues long. CDR3 nucleotides: TGTGCCAGCAGCAAAGACAAGGGGACAGGGGGCCGCACTGAAGCTTTCTTT. Protein sequence: CASSKDKGTGGRTEAFF.

The chain couples TRBV29-1 to TRBJ2-7; D is perhaps TRBD1 (5 bases). Germline V CDR1 and CDR2: SQVTM, ANQGSEA. The germline V and J ends were trimmed by 2 bases and 7 bases, with 9 bases remaining between them. The CDR3 sequence is 11 residues long. The CDR3 DNA follows: TGCAGCGTTGAATTGGGGCGGGAGCAGTACTTC. Encoded protein: CSVELGREQYF.

As regards this clone: Other DNA sequences in this sample translate to the same CDR3. The gene calls are TRBV2 and TRBJ1-2, with 10 bases matching TRBD1. The CDR3 is 14 residues long. With 3 bases clipped from V and 8 bases from J, the junction kept 6 bases outside the gene matches. Per the germline V gene, CDR1 is SNHLY and CDR2 is FYNNEI. CDR3 sequence reads: CASSERTGGGGYTF. For the CDR3, the DNA is TGTGCCAGCAGTGAGAGGACAGGGGGAGGCGGCTACACCTTC.

The V and J genes are TRBV18 and TRBJ2-5; D perhaps matches TRBD2 (6 bases). Deletions cut 6 bases from V and 4 bases from J, with 9 bases between. Per the germline V gene, CDR1 is KGHSH and CDR2 is LQKENI. This CDR3 has 12 amino acids. The chain's CDR3 is CASSHGGETQYF. The DNA of the CDR3 is TGTGCCAGCTCCCACGGGGGAGAGACCCAGTACTTC.

This chain joins TRBV4-1 and TRBJ2-5; 7 bases are a match to TRBD2. V trimming: 4 bases; J trimming: 6 bases; junction bases outside the gene matches: 8. Germline CDR1 MGHRA, CDR2 YSYEKL. This CDR3 is built from 14 residues. CDR3 coding DNA: TGCGCCAGCAGCCGACCGGGAGGCGAAAAGACCCAGTACTTC. It translates to CASSRPGGEKTQYF.

The V and J genes are TRBV28 and TRBJ2-5, with 8 bases aligning to TRBD1. The length of the CDR3 is 15 residues. The J segment lost 4 bases and the V segment lost 6 bases, leaving 10 bases of the junction unmatched. Germline V lookup: CDR1 MDHEN, CDR2 SYDVKM. CDR3 bases: TGTGCCAGCAGCCTAGGACAGGGAGTAGTAGAGACCCAGTACTTC. Encoded protein: CASSLGQGVVETQYF.

This clone was seen a few times. The chain couples TRBV28 to TRBJ1-6, with D tentatively TRBD1 (5 bases). Germline V lookup: CDR1 MDHEN, CDR2 SYDVKM. This CDR3 is 12 amino acids long. Trimming removed 7 bases from V and 7 bases from J, with 8 bases in between. CDR3 nucleotides: TGTGCCAGCATCGGGGGAAATTCACCCCTCCACTTT. This encodes CASIGGNSPLHF.

The rearrangement joins TRBV27 to TRBJ2-3; 11 nucleotides agree with TRBD2. CDR1 and CDR2 from the germline V gene are MNHEY and SMNVEV (reference sequence). V was clipped by 6 bases and J by 1 base; unmatched bases: 6. The CDR3 contains 16 residues. The CDR3 reads CASRLTSGRGTDTQYF. The CDR3 DNA sequence: TGTGCCAGCAGATTAACTAGCGGGAGAGGCACAGATACGCAGTATTTT.

J is TRBJ1-2 and V is TRBV28; the D is unclear. V lost 3 bases and J lost 6, with 11 bases in between. This CDR3 is built from 13 residues. CDR1 and CDR2 from the germline V gene are MDHEN and SYDVKM. The CDR3 DNA reads as TGTGCCAGCAGTTTTGGAGGGAGGAATGGCTACACCTTC. Its protein product is CASSFGGRNGYTF.

CDR3 nucleotide sequence: TGTGCCAGCAGCCCCTATGCGGATACGCAGTATTTT. It yields the protein CASSPYADTQYF. This chain joins TRBV7-2 and TRBJ2-3; D gene uncertain. The CDR3 covers 12 residues. Trimming took 5 bases from V and 6 from J, leaving 9 bases between them. Germline CDR1 and CDR2: SGHTA and FQGNSA.

The chain is built from TRBV6-1 and TRBJ2-5, with TRBD2 matching 8 bases. The J segment lost 5 bases and the V segment lost 4 bases, leaving 3 bases of the junction unmatched. Germline V CDR1 and CDR2: MNHNS, SASEGT. The CDR3 sequence is 13 residues long. CDR3 sequence (DNA): TGTGCCAGCAGTGTGGCTAGCGGGGAGACCCAGTACTTC. This translates into CASSVASGETQYF.

V is TRBV9 and J is TRBJ1-1; D is uncertain. CDR1 and CDR2 (germline): SGDLS, YYNGEE. With 0 bases removed from V and 1 base from J, the gap between germline ends came to 4 bases. The CDR3 extends over 13 amino acids. The CDR3 sequence: CASSVGENTEAFF. The CDR3 bases are TGTGCCAGCAGCGTAGGCGAGAACACTGAAGCTTTCTTT.

CDR3 nucleotides: TGTGCCAGCAGCTTACGTGCTAGCGGGGGCTACGAGCAGTACTTC. Residues: CASSLRASGGYEQYF. The rearrangement uses TRBV5-4 and TRBJ2-7; 10 bases fit TRBD2. The CDR3 has 15 amino acids. Germline V lookup: CDR1 SGHNT, CDR2 YYREEE (reference sequence). The ends lost 2 bases at V and 3 bases at J; junction bases unmatched: 5.

The chain carries TRBV15 and TRBJ1-1; 8 bases map to TRBD1. V lost 6 bases and J lost 3; bases outside the gene matches: 6. This CDR3 region has 14 residues. CDR1 and CDR2 from the germline V gene are LNHNV and YYDKDF (reference sequence). The chain's CDR3 is CATRGAGGYTEAFF. The CDR3 nucleotides are TGTGCCACCAGGGGGGCAGGGGGCTACACTGAAGCTTTCTTT.

The V call is TRBV5-6, the J call TRBJ2-5; the match to TRBD2 covers 9 bases. V trimming: 4 bases; J trimming: 5 bases; junction bases outside the gene matches: 21. CDR3 size: 19 residues. CDR1 and CDR2 (germline): SGHDT, YYEEEE. CDR3: CASSPVGNLAREGLETQYF. The CDR3 DNA reads as TGTGCCAGCAGCCCCGTCGGTAATTTGGCGCGGGAGGGCCTTGAGACCCAGTACTTC.

Sample share makes this clone medium-sized. At one of its ends the junction is not consistent with the germline gene, which may arise from a read error. The chain joins TRBV7-7 to TRBJ2-1, with 11 bases matching TRBD2. Germline CDR1 reads SSHAT; CDR2 reads FNYEAQ (reference sequence). CDR3 length: 17 residues. The CDR3 here is CASSLVSGLAVPNEQFF. For the CDR3, the DNA is TGTGCTAGCAGCTTAGTTTCGGGACTAGCGGTACCCAATGAGCAGTTCTTC.

In DNA, the CDR3 is TGTGCCAGCAGCTTCGGTAGCGTAAACACCGGGGAGCTGTTTTTT. It yields the protein CASSFGSVNTGELFF. The V gene is TRBV7-8, the J gene TRBJ2-2, with D maybe TRBD2 (5 bases). V lost 3 bases to trimming and J lost 2 bases, with 10 bases between them. The CDR3 is made up of 15 amino acids. Germline V gene lookup returns CDR1 SGHVS and CDR2 FQNEAQ.

This rearrangement joins TRBV20-1 to TRBJ1-2; D perhaps matches TRBD1 (5 bases). CDR3 size: 11 residues. Looked up from germline, CDR1 is DFQATT and CDR2 is SNEGSKA (reference sequence). V was trimmed by 6 bases and J by 5 bases, leaving 10 bases between them. In nucleotides, the CDR3 is TGCAGTGCGGCAGGGATATATGGCTACACCTTC. It specifies CSAAGIYGYTF.

The chain employs TRBV30 and TRBJ2-5; 7 bases line up with TRBD1. The V and J ends lost 1 base and 4 bases, in that order; junction bases with no gene match: 6. The CDR3 covers 14 residues. Germline-derived CDR1 and CDR2 are GTSNPN and SVGIG (reference sequence). The CDR3 is CAWSGQGLGETQYF. The CDR3 region has the DNA TGTGCCTGGAGTGGACAGGGCCTAGGAGAGACCCAGTACTTC.

The V gene is TRBV30, the J gene TRBJ2-3; D is unclear. In germline, CDR1 is GTSNPN, CDR2 SVGIG (reference sequence). Trimming took 3 bases from V and 1 from J, leaving 5 bases between them. The CDR3 is made up of 12 amino acids. CDR3 loop: CAWSPGTDTQYF. The CDR3 DNA reads TGTGCCTGGAGCCCGGGCACAGATACGCAGTATTTT. Full variable domain (missing parts from reference TRBV30 and TRBJ2-3): SQTIHQWPATLVQPVGSPLSLECTVEGTSNPNLYWYRQAAGRGLQLLFYSVGIGQISSEVPQNLSASRPQDRQFILSSKKLLLSDSGFYLCAWSPGTDTQYFGPGTRLTVL.

The chain is built from TRBV28 and TRBJ1-3; 9 nucleotides align to TRBD1. There are 22 residues in the CDR3. J lost 2 bases, V lost 3 bases, and 23 bases had no gene match. Germline V gene data show CDR1 as MDHEN and CDR2 as SYDVKM. The CDR3 sequence is CASSFPINPGPWGDRAGNTIYF. The CDR3 nucleotides read TGTGCCAGCAGTTTCCCCATCAACCCGGGACCTTGGGGGGACAGGGCTGGAAACACCATATATTTT.

The chain uses TRBV7-8 and TRBJ2-2, with D maybe TRBD1 (6 bases). The CDR3 is 16 amino acids. The germline V gene encodes CDR1 SGHVS and CDR2 FQNEAQ. Trimming cost V 1 base and J 1 base, with 10 bases left between them. The CDR3 sequence is CASSLVTGQNTGELFF. The DNA for the CDR3 is TGTGCCAGCAGCTTAGTTACGGGACAGAACACCGGGGAGCTGTTTTTT.

This clone has a single count. This sequence joins TRBV15 and TRBJ1-6, with 9 bases matching TRBD1. Germline trimming cut 9 bases from V and 7 bases from J; bases unmatched to any gene: 10. The CDR3 contains 15 residues. Germline CDR1 reads LNHNV; CDR2 reads YYDKDF (reference sequence). The CDR3 protein is CATQAGTGSNSPLHF. As DNA, the CDR3 is TGTGCCACTCAGGCAGGGACAGGGTCCAATTCACCCCTCCACTTT. The full variable domain, in which reference TRBV15 and TRBJ1-6 provide the parts outside the CDR3, is DAMVIQNPRYQVTQFGKPVTLSCSQTLNHNVMYWYQQKSSQAPKLLFHYYDKDFNNEADTPDNFQSRRPNTSFCFLDIRSPGLGDTAMYLCATQAGTGSNSPLHFGNGTRLTVT.

J is TRBJ2-2 and V is TRBV14; a possible D gene is TRBD1 (6 bases). CDR1 is SGHDN and CDR2 is FVKESK in the germline V gene. The V end was cut by 1 base, the J end by 2 bases, with 11 bases between. The CDR3 length is 16 residues. CDR3 residues: CASSQVWTVNTGELFF. CDR3 DNA sequence: TGTGCCAGCAGCCAAGTCTGGACAGTCAACACCGGGGAGCTGTTTTTT.